This entry features one T cell receptor (beta chain) sequence. Its antigen is currently unknown. The data are from a study of cytomegalovirus exposure and HLA in healthy donors. Study observations and caveats: Analysis performed later found more than 15,000 TCR beta sequences associated with HLA alleles at 0.05 false discovery rate. There were a few CMV-associated chains whose specificity for CMV antigens was confirmed in vitro. The authors assumed roughly uniform sequencing depth across donors for presence/absence analyses. Most observed TCR sequences were rare, whereas some public TCRs were detected in many donors.

The CDR3 extends over 12 amino acids. Germline V lookup: CDR1 LNHDA, CDR2 SQIVND (reference sequence). Trimming took off 11 bases at V and 4 bases at J, with 12 bases between the two ends. Researchers ran the PCR with 60 Vbeta and 13 Jbeta primers. Sequenced by immunoSEQ multiplex PCR; TCRdb stores in-frame clones only, minus some. The sample gives approximately 150,000 clones, roughly four fifths of which show up once; over 1.3% is in the top ten. This clonotype was obtained from a man between 60 and 70 years old in good health and CMV-seronegative. This chain links TRBV19 with TRBJ1-5; a possible D gene is TRBD1 (5 bases). Source material: PBMCs. CDR3 loop: CAGGVGNQPQHF. DNA of the CDR3: TGTGCCGGGGGGGTTGGGAATCAGCCCCAGCATTTT.